This T cell receptor beta chain was captured in a study of cytomegalovirus exposure and HLA in healthy donors. Notes on the study in general: The classifier reportedly diagnosed cytomegalovirus status with high specificity and sensitivity. Reportedly, a later analysis found an Asian-associated ancestry cluster had fewer N-insertions than the approximately 600-donor mean. When analyzed later, a missense DCLRE1C variant was found to be linked to TCR beta V- and J-gene trimming.

Although they were nominally healthy when sampled, donors likely had unrecorded immune exposures. This clone has a single count. Its antigen is as yet unknown. 60 Vbeta and 13 Jbeta primers were used in PCR. Sequencing used immunoSEQ multiplex PCR; TCRdb keeps in-frame clones, though not all of them. The top ten hold approximately 1.7% of the sample, which has fewer than 200,000 clones, 83% seen once. Trimming took off 2 bases at V and 3 bases at J, with 11 bases between the two ends. The CDR3 runs to 14 residues. Germline V lookup: CDR1 MDHEN, CDR2 SYDVKM. J is TRBJ2-7 and V is TRBV28; D gene uncertain. The sequence derives from a man aged 35 to 55 in good health and CMV-seropositive. The sample taken for sequencing was PBMCs. CDR3 protein: CASSLTRNNYEQYF. The CDR3 DNA is TGTGCCAGCAGTTTAACCAGAAACAACTACGAGCAGTACTTC. Complete variable domain (other parts from reference TRBV28 and TRBJ2-7): DVKVTQSSRYLVKRTGEKVFLECVQDMDHENMFWYRQDPGLGLRLIYFSYDVKMKEKGDIPEGYSVSREKKERFSLILESASTNQTSMYLCASSLTRNNYEQYFGPGTRLTVT.